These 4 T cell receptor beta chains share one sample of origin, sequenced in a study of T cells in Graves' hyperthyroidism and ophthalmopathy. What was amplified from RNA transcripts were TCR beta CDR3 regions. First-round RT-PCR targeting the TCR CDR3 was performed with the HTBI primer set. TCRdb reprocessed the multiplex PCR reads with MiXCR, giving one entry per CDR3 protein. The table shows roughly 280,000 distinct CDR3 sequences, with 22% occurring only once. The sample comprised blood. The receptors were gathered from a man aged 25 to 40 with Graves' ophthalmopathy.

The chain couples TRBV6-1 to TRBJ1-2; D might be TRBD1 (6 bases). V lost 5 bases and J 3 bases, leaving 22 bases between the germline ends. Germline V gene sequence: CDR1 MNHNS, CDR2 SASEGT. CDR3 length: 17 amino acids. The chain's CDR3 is CASSSPPSQGGDYGYTF. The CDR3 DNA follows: TGTGCCAGCAGTTCCCCCCCTTCCCAAGGGGGTGACTATGGCTACACCTTC.

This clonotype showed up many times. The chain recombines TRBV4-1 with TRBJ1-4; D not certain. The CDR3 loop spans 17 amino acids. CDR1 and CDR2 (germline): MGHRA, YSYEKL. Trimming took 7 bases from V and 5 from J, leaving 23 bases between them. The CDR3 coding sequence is TGCGCCAGCAAGAAGGCAGGTCTCGCATCCTTAAATGAAAAACTGTTTTTT. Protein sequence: CASKKAGLASLNEKLFF.

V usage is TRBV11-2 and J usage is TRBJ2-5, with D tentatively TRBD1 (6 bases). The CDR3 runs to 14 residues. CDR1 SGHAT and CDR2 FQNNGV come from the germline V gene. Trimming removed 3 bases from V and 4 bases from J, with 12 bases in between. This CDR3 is CASSLIPGAETQYF. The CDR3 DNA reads TGTGCCAGCAGCTTGATCCCAGGGGCAGAGACCCAGTACTTC.

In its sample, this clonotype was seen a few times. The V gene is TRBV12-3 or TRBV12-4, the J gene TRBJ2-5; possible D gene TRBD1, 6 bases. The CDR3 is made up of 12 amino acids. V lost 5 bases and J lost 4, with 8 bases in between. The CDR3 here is CASSRRGETQYF. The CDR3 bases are TGTGCCAGCAGTCGCAGGGGAGAGACCCAGTACTTC.